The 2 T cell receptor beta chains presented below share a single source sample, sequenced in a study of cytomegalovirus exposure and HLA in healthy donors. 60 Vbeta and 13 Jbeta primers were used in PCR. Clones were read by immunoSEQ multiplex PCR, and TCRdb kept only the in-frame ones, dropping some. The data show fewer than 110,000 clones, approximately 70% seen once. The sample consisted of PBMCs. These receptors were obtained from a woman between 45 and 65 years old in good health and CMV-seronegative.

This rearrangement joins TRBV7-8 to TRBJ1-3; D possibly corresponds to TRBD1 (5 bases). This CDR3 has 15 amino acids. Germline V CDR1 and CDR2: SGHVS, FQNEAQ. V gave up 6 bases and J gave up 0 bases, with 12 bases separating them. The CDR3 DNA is TGTGCCAGCAGTCCCCCGGGGGGCTCTGGAAACACCATATATTTT. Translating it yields CASSPPGGSGNTIYF.

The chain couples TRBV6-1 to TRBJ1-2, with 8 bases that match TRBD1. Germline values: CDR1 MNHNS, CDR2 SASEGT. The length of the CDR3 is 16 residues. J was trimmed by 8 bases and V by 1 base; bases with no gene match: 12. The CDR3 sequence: CASSEDWQGAGDGYTF. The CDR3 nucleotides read TGTGCCAGCAGTGAAGATTGGCAGGGGGCAGGGGACGGCTACACCTTC.